A selection of T cell receptor beta chains follows, all from one sample in a study of sequential checkpoint blockade in melanoma. Measured with immunoSEQ multiplex PCR; TCRdb has only the in-frame clones, and not every one. This sample has about 20,000 clones, with 83% found just once. The material sequenced was CD8+ T cells sorted from blood (inferred from file names), taken from a patient given nivolumab and ipilimumab in sequence. The receptor source for this set is a human donor with melanoma. Both conserved end residues are part of each CDR3. The order of the fields is CDR3 protein, CDR3 DNA, J gene, clone size, V gene, D gene, CDR3 length. A D gene is named only where the DNA matches it firmly. Size is omitted from some rows. Given values are once, few, many or a class for expanded clones.

CDR3: CASSLAREGIKETQYF
DNA: TGTGCCAGCAGCTTAGCGCGGGAGGGAATCAAAGAGACCCAGTACTTC
J: TRBJ2-5
size: .
V: TRBV7-9
D: TRBD2
length: 16

CDR3: CASSPKPQGAQQYF
DNA: TGCGCCAGCAGCCCGAAGCCACAGGGGGCCCAGCAGTACTTC
J: TRBJ2-7
size: once
V: TRBV5-1
D: TRBD1
length: 14

CDR3: CASSVTGLALTDTQYF
DNA: TGTGCCAGCAGCGTAACGGGACTAGCGTTGACAGATACGCAGTATTTT
J: TRBJ2-3
size: .
V: TRBV5-4
D: TRBD2
length: 16

CDR3: CASTVREISGNTIYF
DNA: TGTGCCAGCACGGTCCGGGAGATCTCTGGAAACACCATATATTTT
J: TRBJ1-3
size: medium-sized
V: TRBV6-1
D: .
length: 15

CDR3: CASSPATGMNTEAFF
DNA: TGCGCCAGCAGCCCGGCGACAGGGATGAACACTGAAGCTTTCTTT
J: TRBJ1-1
size: .
V: TRBV5-1
D: TRBD1
length: 15

CDR3: CASSATGPGSPLHF
DNA: TGTGCCAGCAGCGCGACAGGCCCGGGTTCACCCCTCCACTTT
J: TRBJ1-6
size: .
V: TRBV7-8
D: .
length: 14

CDR3: CAWSGSLNYGYTF
DNA: TGTGCCTGGAGTGGGAGCCTTAACTATGGCTACACCTTC
J: TRBJ1-2
size: once
V: TRBV30
D: .
length: 13

CDR3: CATSERNGLRIQNEQFF
DNA: TGTGCCACCAGCGAAAGAAATGGACTGCGGATCCAGAATGAGCAGTTCTTC
J: TRBJ2-1
size: .
V: TRBV15
D: .
length: 17

CDR3: CASSGQGAVDTIYF
DNA: TGTGCCAGCAGTGGACAGGGGGCCGTAGACACCATATATTTT
J: TRBJ1-3
size: .
V: TRBV27
D: TRBD1
length: 14

CDR3: CASRPPGTDYGYTF
DNA: TGTGCCAGCAGGCCACCCGGGACAGACTATGGCTACACCTTC
J: TRBJ1-2
size: .
V: TRBV2
D: TRBD1
length: 14

CDR3: CASTPGRGTDTQYF
DNA: TGTGCCAGCACCCCCGGCAGGGGAACAGATACGCAGTATTTT
J: TRBJ2-3
size: .
V: TRBV28
D: .
length: 14

CDR3: CASSLLSGSTYEQYF
DNA: TGTGCCAGCAGCTTGCTTAGCGGGAGCACCTACGAGCAGTACTTC
J: TRBJ2-7
size: .
V: TRBV11-1
D: TRBD2
length: 15